This paragraph reports one TCR beta chain. Its antigen target is currently unknown. Nothing much larger sits one base from this clone, and base qualities are not available. TRB sequencing was run on genomic DNA with either the immunoSEQ assay at survey resolution or the hsTCRB kit. Processing in the source paper ran as follows. The immunoSEQ software handled initial read processing, and the LymphoSeq R package was used for repertoire analyses. Clonality was computed as 1 minus normalized Shannon entropy, and a Gini coefficient was also calculated for each TRB dataset. To infer phenotypes in unsorted samples, TRB sequences from sorted subsets of the recipient or donor were mapped onto unsorted samples from the same recipient. Imported from immuneACCESS, the table was reduced by TCRdb to in-frame sequences with V and J called. These copies leave out some clones; in studies compared against another copy, an unresolved V gene accounts for under half, and the cause of the remainder is not known. V, J and clone size reflect that table, while D and trimming were determined from the DNA. For this sample there are 3,500 to 5,500 clones; over 75% appear just once. Of the sample, approximately 24% is held by the ten largest clones.

The data stem from a study of T cells after posttransplantation cyclophosphamide listed by TCRdb under 2016. About the study as a whole: Using TRB sequencing, the study followed how the T cell repertoire reconstituted after myeloablative bone marrow transplantation in which posttransplantation cyclophosphamide served as GVHD prophylaxis. Because TRA and TRB clonality correlated tightly in about 10 samples, later TCR analyses were limited to TRB. Blood from every one of the roughly 30 PTCy patients who had 1-year posttransplant specimens underwent TRB sequencing. In 3 patients, up to 3 additional blood samples taken between 2 and 5.2 years after transplant also underwent TRB sequencing, as did pretransplant blood from a handful of patients. Public TRB sequences were compared against a database of over 3,000 sequences linked to responses to pathogens, tumor antigens, self-antigens and alloantigens. Antigen receptor sequencing was done on samples from about 40 PTCy-treated patients and from approximately 16 related bone marrow donors of those patients.

The control cohort was around twelve patients given myeloablative marrow transplants with methotrexate plus a calcineurin inhibitor, sampled 1 year after transplant. Peripheral blood and bone marrow mononuclear cells were isolated by Ficoll-Hypaque density centrifugation and cryopreserved. Points the paper makes about the study in general: At 1-2 months, donor-recipient similarity was low but rose over the first year, and the later blood repertoires were often dominated by donor CD8+ memory clones. The TRB repertoires of T cells infiltrating skin or the GI tract showed only limited overlap with the TRB repertoires found in blood. Across 45 or so patients, TRB clonality was highly associated with recipient CMV seropositivity and CMV reactivation, and PTCy diversity was similar to diversity in CNI/methotrexate controls.

The germline V gene encodes CDR1 SNHLY and CDR2 FYNNEI. Including cysteine and phenylalanine, the CDR3 has 15 amino acids. Only the CDR3 DNA is retained, 45 bases long and in frame from the first base. Germline trimming amounts to 3 bases on V and 9 bases on J, with 5 as the count of junction bases outside the gene matches. The source is a male patient aged 35-55 years who received an allogeneic stem cell transplant from an unrelated donor, was CMV-positive, and had chronic GVHD only. After a transplant, the graft donor may have provided part of the T cells. Recombination connected TRBV2 to TRBJ2-1; the central 13 bases match TRBD2. The sequences come from PBMCs, collected after an allogeneic stem cell transplant with a calcineurin inhibitor and methotrexate. The CDR3 region has the sequence CASSERTSGGSEQFF. The DNA sequence follows: TGTGCCAGCAGTGAGAGGACTAGCGGGGGTAGTGAGCAGTTCTTC.